This entry concerns a single TCR beta chain. Into CD45RA+ naive and CD45RA-negative memory subsets, the CD4+ cells were split. This CDR3 region has 15 residues. Germline loops: CDR1 MDHEN, CDR2 SYDVKM. J lost 4 bases, V lost 10 bases, and 15 bases had no gene match. This sample was included in a study of shared clonotypes between healthy human individuals. Profiled with immunoSEQ multiplex PCR; TCRdb holds only in-frame clones, not every one. Among a few million clones listed, 90% to 95% were seen once. The sequenced sample consisted of naive CD4+ T cells from PBMCs. The subset is: CD45RA+ positively selected. The chain links TRBV28 to TRBJ1-2, with 7 bases aligning to TRBD1. This sequence originates from a man younger than 30 in good health. Some clones in this sample may be carry-over from other donors' samples. The DNA of the CDR3 is TGTGCCATCCCATCCCGGACAGGCTCCCTCTATGGCTACACCTTC. This gives the protein CAIPSRTGSLYGYTF.